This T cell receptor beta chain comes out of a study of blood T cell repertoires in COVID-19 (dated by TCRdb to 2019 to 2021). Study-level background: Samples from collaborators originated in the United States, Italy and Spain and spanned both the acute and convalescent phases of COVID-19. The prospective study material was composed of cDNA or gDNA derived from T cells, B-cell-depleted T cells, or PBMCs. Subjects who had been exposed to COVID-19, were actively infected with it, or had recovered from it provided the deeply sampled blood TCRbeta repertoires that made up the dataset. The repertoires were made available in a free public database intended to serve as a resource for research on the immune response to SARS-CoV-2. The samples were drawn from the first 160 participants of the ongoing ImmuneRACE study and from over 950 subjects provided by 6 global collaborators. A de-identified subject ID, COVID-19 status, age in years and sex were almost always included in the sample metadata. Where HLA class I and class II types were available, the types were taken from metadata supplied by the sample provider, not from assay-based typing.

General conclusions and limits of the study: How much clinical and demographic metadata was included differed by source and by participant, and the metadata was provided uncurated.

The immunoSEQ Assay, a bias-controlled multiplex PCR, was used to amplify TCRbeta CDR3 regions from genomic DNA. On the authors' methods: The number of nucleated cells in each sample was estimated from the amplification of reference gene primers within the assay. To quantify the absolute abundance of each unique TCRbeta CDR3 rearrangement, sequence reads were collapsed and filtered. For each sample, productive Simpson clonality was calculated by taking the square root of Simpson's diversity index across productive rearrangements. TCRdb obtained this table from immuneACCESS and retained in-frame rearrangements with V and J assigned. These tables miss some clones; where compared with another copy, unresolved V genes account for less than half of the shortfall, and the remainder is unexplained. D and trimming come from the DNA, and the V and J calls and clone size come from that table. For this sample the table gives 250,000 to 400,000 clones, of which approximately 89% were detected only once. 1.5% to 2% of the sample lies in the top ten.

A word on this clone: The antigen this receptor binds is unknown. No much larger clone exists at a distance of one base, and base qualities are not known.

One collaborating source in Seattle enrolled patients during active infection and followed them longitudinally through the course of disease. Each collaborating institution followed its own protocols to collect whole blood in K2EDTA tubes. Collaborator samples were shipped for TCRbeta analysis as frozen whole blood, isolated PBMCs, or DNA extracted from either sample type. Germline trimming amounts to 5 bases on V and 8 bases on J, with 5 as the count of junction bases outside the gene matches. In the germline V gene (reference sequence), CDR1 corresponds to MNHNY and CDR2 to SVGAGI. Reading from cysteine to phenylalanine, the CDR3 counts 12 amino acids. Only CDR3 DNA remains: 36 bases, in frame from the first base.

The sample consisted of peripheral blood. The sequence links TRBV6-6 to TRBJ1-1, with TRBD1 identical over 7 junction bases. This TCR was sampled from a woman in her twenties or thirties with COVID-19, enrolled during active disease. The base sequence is TGTGCCAGCAGTCCGGGACAGATCGAAGCTTTCTTT. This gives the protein CASSPGQIEAFF.